This TCR beta chain came from a study of neoadjuvant anti-PD-1 for oral cavity cancer. Background on the study: Most patients had three to four biweekly doses of 3 mg/kg nivolumab before resection. Patients without progression got a fourth dose around day 43.

This clone appeared a single time. Its antigen is currently unknown. Overall study findings and caveats: TCR analyses covered only three patients per response group.

Trimming shortened V by 4 bases and J by 5 bases, and 11 bases separated the two germline ends. The CDR3 contains 14 residues. Germline V CDR1 and CDR2: MNHNY, SVGAGI (reference sequence). Survey sequencing of tumors mostly used around 4.8 ug DNA, two replicates. The method was immunoSEQ multiplex PCR; TCRdb's version includes in-frame clones alone and lacks a portion of them. The sample comprises 7,000 to 8,500 clones, nearly 55% of which are singletons, and more than 6% rests with the top ten. The receptor's source is a person between 40 and 80 years old with oral cavity squamous cell carcinoma. The chain carries TRBV6-6 and TRBJ1-4, with a possible D match to TRBD1 (5 bases). The input for sequencing was tumor tissue, taken before nivolumab (anti-PD-1) treatment. The CDR3 spells CASSFQGVNEKLFF. CDR3 nucleotides: TGTGCCAGCAGTTTCCAGGGTGTGAATGAAAAACTGTTTTTT.